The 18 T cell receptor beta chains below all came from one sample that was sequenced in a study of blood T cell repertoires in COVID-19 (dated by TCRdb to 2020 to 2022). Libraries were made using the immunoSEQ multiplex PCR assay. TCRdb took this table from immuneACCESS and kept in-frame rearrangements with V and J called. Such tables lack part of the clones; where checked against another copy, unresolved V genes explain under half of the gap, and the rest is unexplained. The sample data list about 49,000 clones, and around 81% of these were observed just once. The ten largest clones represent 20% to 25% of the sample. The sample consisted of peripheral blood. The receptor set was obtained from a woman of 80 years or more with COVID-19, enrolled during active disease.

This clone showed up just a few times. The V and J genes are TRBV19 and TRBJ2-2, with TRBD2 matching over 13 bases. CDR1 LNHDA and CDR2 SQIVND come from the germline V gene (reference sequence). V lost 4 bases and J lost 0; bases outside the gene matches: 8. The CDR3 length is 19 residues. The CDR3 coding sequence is TGTGCCAGTAGTAGGGGACTAGCGGGACAAGTTACGAACACCGGGGAGCTGTTTTTT. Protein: CASSRGLAGQVTNTGELFF.

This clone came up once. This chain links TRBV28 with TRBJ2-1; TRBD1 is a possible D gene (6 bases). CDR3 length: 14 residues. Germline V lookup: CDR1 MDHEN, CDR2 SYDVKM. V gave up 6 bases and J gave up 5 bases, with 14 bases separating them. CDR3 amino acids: CASSTQGFNNEQFF. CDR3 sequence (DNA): TGTGCCAGCAGCACACAGGGTTTCAACAATGAGCAGTTCTTC. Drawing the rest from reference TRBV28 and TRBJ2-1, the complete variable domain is DVKVTQSSRYLVKRTGEKVFLECVQDMDHENMFWYRQDPGLGLRLIYFSYDVKMKEKGDIPEGYSVSREKKERFSLILESASTNQTSMYLCASSTQGFNNEQFFGPGTRLTVL.

In DNA, the CDR3 is TGTGCCAGCAGCAGAGGGGGACAGTACACTGAAGCTTTCTTT. Translating gives CASSRGGQYTEAFF. The chain couples TRBV3-1 (or the pseudogene TRBV3-2) to TRBJ1-1, with TRBD1 matching over 7 bases. CDR3 length: 14 amino acids. CDR1 is LGHDT, CDR2 YNNKEL, per germline (reference sequence). V dropped 5 bases and J dropped 3; count of bases not matched to a gene: 6.

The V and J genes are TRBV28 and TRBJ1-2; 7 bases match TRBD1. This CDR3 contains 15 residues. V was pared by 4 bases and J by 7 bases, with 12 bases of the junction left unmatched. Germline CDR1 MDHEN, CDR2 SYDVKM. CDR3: CASSSRTGTTVGYTF. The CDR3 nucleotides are TGTGCCAGCAGTTCCCGGACAGGTACTACGGTTGGCTACACCTTC.

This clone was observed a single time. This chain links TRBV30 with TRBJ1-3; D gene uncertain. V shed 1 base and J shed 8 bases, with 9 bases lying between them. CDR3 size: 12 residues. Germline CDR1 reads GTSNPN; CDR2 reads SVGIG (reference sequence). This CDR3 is CAWSAFRDTIYF. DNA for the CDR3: TGTGCCTGGAGTGCATTCCGGGACACCATATATTTT.

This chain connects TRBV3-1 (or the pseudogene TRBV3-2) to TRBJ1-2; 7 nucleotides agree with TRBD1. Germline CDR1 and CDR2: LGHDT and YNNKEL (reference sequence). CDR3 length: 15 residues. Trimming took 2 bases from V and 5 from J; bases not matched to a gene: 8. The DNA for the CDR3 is TGTGCCAGCAGCCAAATCCAGGGGGTGGGATATGGCTACACCTTC. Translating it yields CASSQIQGVGYGYTF.

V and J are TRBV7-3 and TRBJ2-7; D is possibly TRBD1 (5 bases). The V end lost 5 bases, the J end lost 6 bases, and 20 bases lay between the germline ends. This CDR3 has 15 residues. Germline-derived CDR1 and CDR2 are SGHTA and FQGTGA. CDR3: CASSPWTRGQGEQYF. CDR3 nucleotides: TGTGCCAGCAGCCCCTGGACAAGAGGCCAAGGCGAGCAGTACTTC.

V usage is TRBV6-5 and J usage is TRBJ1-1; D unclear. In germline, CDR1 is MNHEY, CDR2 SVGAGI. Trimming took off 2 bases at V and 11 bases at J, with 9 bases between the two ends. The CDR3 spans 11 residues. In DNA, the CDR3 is TGTGCCAGCAGTTACCGGGGAGAGGCTTTCTTT. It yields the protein CASSYRGEAFF.

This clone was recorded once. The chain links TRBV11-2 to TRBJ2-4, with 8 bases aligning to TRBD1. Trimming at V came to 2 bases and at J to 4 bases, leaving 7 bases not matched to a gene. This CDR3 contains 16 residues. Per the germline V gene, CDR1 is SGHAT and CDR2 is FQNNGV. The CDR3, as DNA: TGTGCCAGCAGCTTATTTGCCGGGACAGGAAAAAACATTCAGTACTTC. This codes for CASSLFAGTGKNIQYF.

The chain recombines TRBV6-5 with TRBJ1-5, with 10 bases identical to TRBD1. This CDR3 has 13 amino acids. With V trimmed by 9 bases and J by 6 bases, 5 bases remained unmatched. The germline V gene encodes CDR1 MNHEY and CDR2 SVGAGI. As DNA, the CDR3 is TGTGCCAGTACGACAGGGGGCAGTCAGCCCCAGCATTTT. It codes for CASTTGGSQPQHF.

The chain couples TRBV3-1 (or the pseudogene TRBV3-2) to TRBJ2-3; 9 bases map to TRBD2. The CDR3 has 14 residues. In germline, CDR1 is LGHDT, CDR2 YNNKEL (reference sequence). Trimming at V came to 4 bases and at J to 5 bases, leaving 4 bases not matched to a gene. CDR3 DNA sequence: TGTGCCAGCAGCCCGGGACTAGCTGGAGATACGCAGTATTTT. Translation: CASSPGLAGDTQYF.

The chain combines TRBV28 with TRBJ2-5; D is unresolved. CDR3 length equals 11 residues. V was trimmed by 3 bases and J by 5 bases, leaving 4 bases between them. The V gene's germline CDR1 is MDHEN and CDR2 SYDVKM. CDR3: CASSFLETQYF. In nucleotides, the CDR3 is TGTGCCAGCAGTTTCCTGGAGACCCAGTACTTC.

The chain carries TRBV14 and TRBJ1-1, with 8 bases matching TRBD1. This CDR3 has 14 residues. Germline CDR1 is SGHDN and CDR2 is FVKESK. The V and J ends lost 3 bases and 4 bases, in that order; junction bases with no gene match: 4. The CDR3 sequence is CASSQAGQGTEAFF. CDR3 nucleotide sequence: TGTGCCAGCAGCCAGGCCGGACAGGGCACTGAAGCTTTCTTT.

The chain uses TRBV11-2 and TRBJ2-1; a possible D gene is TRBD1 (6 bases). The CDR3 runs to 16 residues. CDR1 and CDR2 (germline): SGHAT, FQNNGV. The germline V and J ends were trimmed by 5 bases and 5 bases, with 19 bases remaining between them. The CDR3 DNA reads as TGTGCCAGCAGCGCCCTCCGGTTCAGGGGTGACAATGAGCAGTTCTTC. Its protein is CASSALRFRGDNEQFF.

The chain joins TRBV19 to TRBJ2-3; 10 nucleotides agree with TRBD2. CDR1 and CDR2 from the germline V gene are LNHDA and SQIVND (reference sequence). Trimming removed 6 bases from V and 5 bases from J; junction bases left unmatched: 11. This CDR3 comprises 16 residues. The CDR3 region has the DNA TGTGCCAGTAGGGTTTCGAGCGGGAGGGTCGGAGATACGCAGTATTTT. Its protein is CASRVSSGRVGDTQYF.

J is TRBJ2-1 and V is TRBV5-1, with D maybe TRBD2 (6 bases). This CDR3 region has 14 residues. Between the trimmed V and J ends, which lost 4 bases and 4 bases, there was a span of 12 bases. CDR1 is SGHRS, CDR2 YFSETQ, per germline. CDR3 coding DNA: TGCGCCAGCAGCCGGGACTTATCGTACAATGAGCAGTTCTTC. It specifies CASSRDLSYNEQFF.

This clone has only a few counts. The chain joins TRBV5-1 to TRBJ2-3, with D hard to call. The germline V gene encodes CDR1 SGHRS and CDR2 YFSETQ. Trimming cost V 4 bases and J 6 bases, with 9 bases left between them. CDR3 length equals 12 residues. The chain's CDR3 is CASSLDSDTQYF. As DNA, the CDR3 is TGCGCCAGCAGCCTGGATAGTGATACGCAGTATTTT. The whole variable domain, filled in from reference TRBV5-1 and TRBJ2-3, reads KAGVTQTPRYLIKTRGQQVTLSCSPISGHRSVSWYQQTPGQGLQFLFEYFSETQRNKGNFPGRFSGRQFSNSRSEMNVSTLELGDSALYLCASSLDSDTQYFGPGTRLTVL.

CDR3 loop: CASRTTGTRGYTF. The CDR3 nucleotides read TGTGCCAGCAGAACAACTGGGACTCGTGGCTACACCTTC. The chain joins TRBV11-2 to TRBJ1-2, with D possibly TRBD1 on 5 matching bases. The CDR3 has 13 residues. The germline V gene has CDR1 SGHAT and CDR2 FQNNGV. V was shortened by 6 bases and J by 7 bases, with 15 bases between the two germline ends.